This T cell receptor (beta chain) emerged from a study of shared clonotypes between healthy human individuals. Deep level was the assay's run setting. Evenly divided among several immunoSEQ plates was the genomic DNA of each subset. Libraries were prepared by immunoSEQ multiplex PCR; TCRdb keeps only in-frame clonotypes and omits some of them. The sample yields more than 850,000 clones, about 80% seen once. Subsets obtained from CD4+ cells comprised CD45RA+ naive and CD45RA-negative memory cells. V lost 3 bases to trimming and J lost 4 bases, with 9 bases between them. This CDR3 is built from 13 residues. Germline assignment: CDR1 MDHEN and CDR2 SYDVKM.

The TCR originated in a man between 18 and 35 years old in good health. Some clones in this sample may be carry-over from other donors' samples. Sequencing used memory CD4+ T cells from PBMCs. Subset reported: CD45RA-negative fraction. V and J are TRBV28 and TRBJ1-2; no clear D. The CDR3 DNA follows: TGTGCCAGCAGTTTTCTCTCCGGCTATGGCTACACCTTC. It codes for CASSFLSGYGYTF.